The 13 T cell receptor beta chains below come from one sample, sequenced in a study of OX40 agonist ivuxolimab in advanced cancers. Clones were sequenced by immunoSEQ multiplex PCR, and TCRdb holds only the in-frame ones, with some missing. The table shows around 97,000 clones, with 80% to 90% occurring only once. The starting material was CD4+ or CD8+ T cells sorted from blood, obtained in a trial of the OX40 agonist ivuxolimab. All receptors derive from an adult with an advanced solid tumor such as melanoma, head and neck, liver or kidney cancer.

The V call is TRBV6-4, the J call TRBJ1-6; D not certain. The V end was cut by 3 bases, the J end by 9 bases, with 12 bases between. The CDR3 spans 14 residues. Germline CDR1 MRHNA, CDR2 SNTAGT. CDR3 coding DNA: TGTGCCAGCAGTGAAGGAACACGCGGTTCACCCCTCCACTTT. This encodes CASSEGTRGSPLHF.

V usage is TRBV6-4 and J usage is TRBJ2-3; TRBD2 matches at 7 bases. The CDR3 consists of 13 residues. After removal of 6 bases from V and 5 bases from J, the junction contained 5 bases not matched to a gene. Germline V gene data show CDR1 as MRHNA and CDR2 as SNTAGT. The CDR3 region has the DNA TGTGCCAGCAGCGGAGGGGAGGGAGATACGCAGTATTTT. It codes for CASSGGEGDTQYF.

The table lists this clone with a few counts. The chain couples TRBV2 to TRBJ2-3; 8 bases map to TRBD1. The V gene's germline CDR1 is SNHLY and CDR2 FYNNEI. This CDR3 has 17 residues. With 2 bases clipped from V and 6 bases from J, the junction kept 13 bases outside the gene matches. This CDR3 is CASSERPDRALHDTQYF. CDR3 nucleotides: TGTGCCAGCAGTGAAAGGCCGGACAGGGCTCTTCACGATACGCAGTATTTT.

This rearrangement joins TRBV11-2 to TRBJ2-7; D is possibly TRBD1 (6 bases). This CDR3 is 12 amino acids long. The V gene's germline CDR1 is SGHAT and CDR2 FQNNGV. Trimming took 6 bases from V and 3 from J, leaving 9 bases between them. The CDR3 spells CASRGAGYEQYF. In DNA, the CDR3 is TGTGCCAGCAGGGGGGCGGGCTACGAGCAGTACTTC.

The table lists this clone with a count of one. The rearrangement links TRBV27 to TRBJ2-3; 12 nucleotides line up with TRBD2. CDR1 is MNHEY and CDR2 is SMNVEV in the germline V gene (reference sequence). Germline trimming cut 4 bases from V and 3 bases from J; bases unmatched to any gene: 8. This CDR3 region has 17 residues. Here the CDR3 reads CASSSTTSGRGTDTQYF. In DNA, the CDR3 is TGTGCCAGCAGTTCTACGACTAGCGGGAGAGGAACAGATACGCAGTATTTT.

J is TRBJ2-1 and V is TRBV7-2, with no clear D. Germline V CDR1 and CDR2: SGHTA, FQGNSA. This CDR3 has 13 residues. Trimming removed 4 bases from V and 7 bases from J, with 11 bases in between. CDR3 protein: CASSSYYANEQFF. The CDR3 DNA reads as TGTGCCAGCAGCTCCTACTATGCGAATGAGCAGTTCTTC.

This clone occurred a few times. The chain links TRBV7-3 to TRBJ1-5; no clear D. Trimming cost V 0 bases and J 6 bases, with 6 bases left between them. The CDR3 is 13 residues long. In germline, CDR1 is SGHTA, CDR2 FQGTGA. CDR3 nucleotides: TGTGCCAGCAGCTTAACTGCTGGTCAGCCCCAGCATTTT. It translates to CASSLTAGQPQHF. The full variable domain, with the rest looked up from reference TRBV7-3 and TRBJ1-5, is GAGVSQTPSNKVTEKGKYVELRCDPISGHTALYWYRQSLGQGPEFLIYFQGTGAADDSGLPNDRFFAVRPEGSVSTLKIQRTERGDSAVYLCASSLTAGQPQHFGDGTRLSIL.

The CDR3 DNA reads as TGTGCCAGCAGTAGGACTAGCGGGAAGGGAGAGACCCAGTACTTC. This translates into CASSRTSGKGETQYF. V usage is TRBV27 and J usage is TRBJ2-5; 12 bases are shared with TRBD2. The CDR3 runs to 15 residues. The junction had 5 bases not matched to a gene; V was cut back by 5 bases and J by 4 bases. From germline, CDR1 is MNHEY and CDR2 SMNVEV (reference sequence).

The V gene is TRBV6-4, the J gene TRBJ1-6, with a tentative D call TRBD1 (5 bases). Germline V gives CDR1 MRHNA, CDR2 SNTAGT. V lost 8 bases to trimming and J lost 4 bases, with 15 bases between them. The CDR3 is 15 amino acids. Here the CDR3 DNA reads TGTGCCAGCCGCCGCGATGGGACTTATAATTCACCCCTCCACTTT. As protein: CASRRDGTYNSPLHF.

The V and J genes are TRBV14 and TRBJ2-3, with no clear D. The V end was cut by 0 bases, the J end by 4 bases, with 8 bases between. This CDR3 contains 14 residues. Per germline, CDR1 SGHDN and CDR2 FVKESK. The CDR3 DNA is TGTGCCAGCAGCCAAGACTTGGGTGCAGATACGCAGTATTTT. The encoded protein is CASSQDLGADTQYF.

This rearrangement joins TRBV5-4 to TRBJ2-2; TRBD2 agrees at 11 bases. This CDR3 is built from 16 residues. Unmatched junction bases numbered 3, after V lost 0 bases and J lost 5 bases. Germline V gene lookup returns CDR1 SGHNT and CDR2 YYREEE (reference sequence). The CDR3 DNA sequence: TGTGCCAGCAGCTTGGTGGCTAGCGGGAGGACCGGGGAGCTGTTTTTT. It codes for CASSLVASGRTGELFF. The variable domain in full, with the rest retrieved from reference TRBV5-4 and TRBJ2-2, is ETGVTQSPTHLIKTRGQQVTLRCSSQSGHNTVSWYQQALGQGPQFIFQYYREEENGRGNFPPRFSGLQFPNYSSELNVNALELDDSALYLCASSLVASGRTGELFFGEGSRLTVL.

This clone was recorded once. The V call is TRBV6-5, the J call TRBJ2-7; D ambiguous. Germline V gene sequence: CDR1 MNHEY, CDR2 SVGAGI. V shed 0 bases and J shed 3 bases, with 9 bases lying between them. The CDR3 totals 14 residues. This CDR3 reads CASSYSRMSYEQYF. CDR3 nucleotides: TGTGCCAGCAGTTACTCGCGGATGAGCTACGAGCAGTACTTC.

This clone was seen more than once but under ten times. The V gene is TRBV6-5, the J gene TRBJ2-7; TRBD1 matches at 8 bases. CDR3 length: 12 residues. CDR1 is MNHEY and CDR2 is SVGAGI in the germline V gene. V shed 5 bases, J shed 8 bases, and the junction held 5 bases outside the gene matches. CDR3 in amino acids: CASSQDRGKQYF. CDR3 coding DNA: TGTGCCAGCAGTCAAGACAGGGGCAAGCAGTACTTC.